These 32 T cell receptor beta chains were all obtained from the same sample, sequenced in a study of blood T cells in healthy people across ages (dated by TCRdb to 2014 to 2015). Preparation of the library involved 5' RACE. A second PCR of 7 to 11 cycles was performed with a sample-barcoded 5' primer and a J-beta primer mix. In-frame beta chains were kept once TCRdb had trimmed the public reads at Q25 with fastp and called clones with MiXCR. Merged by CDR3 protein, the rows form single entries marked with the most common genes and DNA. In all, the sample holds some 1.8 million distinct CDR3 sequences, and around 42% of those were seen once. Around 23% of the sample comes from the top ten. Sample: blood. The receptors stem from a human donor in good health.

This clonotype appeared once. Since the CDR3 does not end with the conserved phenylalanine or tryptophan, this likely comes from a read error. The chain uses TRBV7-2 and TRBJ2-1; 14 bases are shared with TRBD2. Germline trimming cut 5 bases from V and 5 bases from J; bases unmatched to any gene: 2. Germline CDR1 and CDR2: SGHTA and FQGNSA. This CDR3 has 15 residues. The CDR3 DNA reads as TGTGCCAGCAGCACGGGACTAGCGGGGGACAATGAGCAGTTCGTC. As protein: CASSTGLAGDNEQFV.

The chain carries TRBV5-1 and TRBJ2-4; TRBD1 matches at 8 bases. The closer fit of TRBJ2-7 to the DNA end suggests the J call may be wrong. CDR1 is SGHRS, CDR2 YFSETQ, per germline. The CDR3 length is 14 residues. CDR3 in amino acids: CASGVGQGAYEQYF. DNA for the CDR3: TGCGCCAGCGGCGTCGGACAGGGAGCCTACGAGCAGTACTTC.

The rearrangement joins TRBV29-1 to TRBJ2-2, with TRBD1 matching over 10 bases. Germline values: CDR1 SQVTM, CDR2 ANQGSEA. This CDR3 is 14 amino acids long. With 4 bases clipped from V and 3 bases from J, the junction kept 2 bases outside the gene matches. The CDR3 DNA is TGCAGCGTTGGACAGGGGGCCGACACCGGGGAGCTGTTTTTT. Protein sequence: CSVGQGADTGELFF.

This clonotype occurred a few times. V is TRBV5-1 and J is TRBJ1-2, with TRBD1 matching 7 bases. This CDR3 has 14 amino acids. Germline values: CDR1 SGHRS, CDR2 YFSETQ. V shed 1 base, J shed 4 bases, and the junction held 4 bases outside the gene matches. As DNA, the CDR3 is TGCGCCAGCAGCTTGCTAGGGACAGCCTATGGCTACACCTTC. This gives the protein CASSLLGTAYGYTF.

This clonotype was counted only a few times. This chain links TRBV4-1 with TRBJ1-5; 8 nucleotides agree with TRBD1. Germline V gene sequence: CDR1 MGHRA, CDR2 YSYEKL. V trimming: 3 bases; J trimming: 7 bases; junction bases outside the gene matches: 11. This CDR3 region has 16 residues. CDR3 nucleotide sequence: TGCGCCAGCAGCCAGGTTGCGACAGGGGTGGACCAGCCCCAGCATTTT. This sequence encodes CASSQVATGVDQPQHF.

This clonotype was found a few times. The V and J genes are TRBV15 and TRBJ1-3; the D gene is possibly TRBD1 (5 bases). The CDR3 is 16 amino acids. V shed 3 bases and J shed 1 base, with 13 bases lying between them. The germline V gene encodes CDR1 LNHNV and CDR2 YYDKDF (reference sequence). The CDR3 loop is CATSRLGQNSGNTIYF. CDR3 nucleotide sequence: TGTGCCACCAGCAGGTTGGGGCAGAATTCTGGAAACACCATATATTTT.

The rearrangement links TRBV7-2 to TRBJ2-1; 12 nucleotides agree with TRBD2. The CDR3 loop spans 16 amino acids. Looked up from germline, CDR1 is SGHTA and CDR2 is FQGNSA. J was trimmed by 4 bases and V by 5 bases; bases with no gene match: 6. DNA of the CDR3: TGTGCCAGCAGCAACGGACTAGCGGGGACTTACAATGAGCAGTTCTTC. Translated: CASSNGLAGTYNEQFF. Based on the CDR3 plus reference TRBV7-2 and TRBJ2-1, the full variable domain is GAGVSQSPSNKVTEKGKDVELRCDPISGHTALYWYRQSLGQGLEFLIYFQGNSAPDKSGLPSDRFSAERTGGSVSTLTIQRTQQEDSAVYLCASSNGLAGTYNEQFFGPGTRLTVL.

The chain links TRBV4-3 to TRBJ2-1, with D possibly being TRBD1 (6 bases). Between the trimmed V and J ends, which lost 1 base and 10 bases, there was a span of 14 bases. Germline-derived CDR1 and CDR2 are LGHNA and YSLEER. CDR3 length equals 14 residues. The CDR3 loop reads CASSQVLRGREQFF. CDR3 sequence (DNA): TGCGCCAGCAGCCAAGTGCTCAGGGGTAGAGAGCAGTTCTTC.

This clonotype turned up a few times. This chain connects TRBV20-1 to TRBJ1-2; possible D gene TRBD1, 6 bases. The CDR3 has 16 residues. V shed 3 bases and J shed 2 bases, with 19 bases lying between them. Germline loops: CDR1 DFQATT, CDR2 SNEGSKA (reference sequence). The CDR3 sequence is CSARATGTSANYGYTF. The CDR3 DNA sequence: TGCAGTGCTAGGGCAACCGGGACAAGTGCAAACTATGGCTACACCTTC.

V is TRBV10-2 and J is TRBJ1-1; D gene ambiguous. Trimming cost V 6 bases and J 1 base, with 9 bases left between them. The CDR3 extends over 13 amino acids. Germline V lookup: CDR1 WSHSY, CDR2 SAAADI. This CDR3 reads CASSPAENTEAFF. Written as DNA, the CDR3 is TGCGCCAGCAGCCCGGCGGAGAACACTGAAGCTTTCTTT.

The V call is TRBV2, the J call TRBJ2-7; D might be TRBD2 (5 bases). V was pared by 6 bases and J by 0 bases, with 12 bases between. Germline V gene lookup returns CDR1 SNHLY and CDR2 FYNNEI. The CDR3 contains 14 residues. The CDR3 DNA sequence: TGTGCCAGCAGGATTGAGGGCAGCTCCTACGAGCAGTACTTC. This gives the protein CASRIEGSSYEQYF.

CDR3 coding DNA: TGTGCCAGCAAGGAAAGGAACCAAGAGACCCAGTACTTC. The encoded protein is CASKERNQETQYF. V gene TRBV12-3 or TRBV12-4 combines with J gene TRBJ2-5; D is undetermined. Trimming took off 7 bases at V and 0 bases at J, with 9 bases between the two ends. The CDR3 covers 13 residues.

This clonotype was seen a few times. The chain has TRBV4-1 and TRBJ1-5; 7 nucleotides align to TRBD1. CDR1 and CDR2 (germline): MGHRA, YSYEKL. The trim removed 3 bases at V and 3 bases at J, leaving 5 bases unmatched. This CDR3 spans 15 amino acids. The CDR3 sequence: CASSQWTGPNQPQHF. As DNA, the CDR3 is TGCGCCAGCAGCCAGTGGACAGGACCCAATCAGCCCCAGCATTTT.

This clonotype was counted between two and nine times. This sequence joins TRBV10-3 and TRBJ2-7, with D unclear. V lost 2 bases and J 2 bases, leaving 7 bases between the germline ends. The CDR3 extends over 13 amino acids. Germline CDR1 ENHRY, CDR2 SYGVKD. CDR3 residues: CAISEAATYEQYF. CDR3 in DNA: TGTGCCATCAGTGAGGCAGCTACCTACGAGCAGTACTTC.

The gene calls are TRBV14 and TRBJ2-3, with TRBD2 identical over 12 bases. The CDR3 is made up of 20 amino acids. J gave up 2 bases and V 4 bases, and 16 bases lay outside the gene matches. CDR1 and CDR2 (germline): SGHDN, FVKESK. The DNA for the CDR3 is TGTGCCAGCAGCCTCAAACTTACTAGCGGGGGGCCGAAAATCACAGATACGCAGTATTTT. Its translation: CASSLKLTSGGPKITDTQYF.

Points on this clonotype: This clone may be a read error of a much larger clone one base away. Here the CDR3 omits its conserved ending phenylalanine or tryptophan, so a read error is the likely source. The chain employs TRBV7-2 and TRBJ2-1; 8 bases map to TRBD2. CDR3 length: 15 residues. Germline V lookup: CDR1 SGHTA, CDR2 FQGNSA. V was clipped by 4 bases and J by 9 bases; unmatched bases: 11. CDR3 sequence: CASSSKGSGEVEQFC. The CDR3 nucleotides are TGTGCCAGCAGCTCGAAGGGTAGCGGGGAGGTTGAGCAGTTCTGC.

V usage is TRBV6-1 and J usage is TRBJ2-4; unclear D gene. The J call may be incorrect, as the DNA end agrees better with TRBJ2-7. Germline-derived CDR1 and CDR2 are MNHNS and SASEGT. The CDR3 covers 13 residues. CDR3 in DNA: TGTGCCAGCAGTGAATATGAATCCTACGAGCAGTACTTC. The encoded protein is CASSEYESYEQYF.

CDR3: CASSPPFAWEGETQYF. CDR3 sequence (DNA): TGTGCCAGCAGTCCCCCGTTCGCGTGGGAGGGGGAGACCCAGTACTTC. This rearrangement joins TRBV6-2 or TRBV6-3 to TRBJ2-5; 7 bases fit TRBD2. Germline V gene data show CDR1 as MNHEY and CDR2 as SVGEGT. V lost 5 bases to trimming and J lost 5 bases; unmatched junction nucleotides: 14. CDR3 length: 16 amino acids.

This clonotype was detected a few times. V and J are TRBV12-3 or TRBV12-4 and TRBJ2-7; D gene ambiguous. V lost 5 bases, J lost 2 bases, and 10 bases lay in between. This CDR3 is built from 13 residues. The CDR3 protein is CASSISRTYEQYF. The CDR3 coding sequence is TGTGCCAGCAGTATCAGCAGAACCTACGAGCAGTACTTC.

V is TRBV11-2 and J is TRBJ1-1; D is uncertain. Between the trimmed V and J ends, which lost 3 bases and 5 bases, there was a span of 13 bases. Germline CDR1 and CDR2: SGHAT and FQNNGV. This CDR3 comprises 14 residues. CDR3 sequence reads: CASSLSIAGTEAFF. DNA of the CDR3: TGTGCCAGCAGCTTGAGTATCGCCGGGACTGAAGCTTTCTTT. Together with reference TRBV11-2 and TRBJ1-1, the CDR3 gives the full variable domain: EAGVAQSPRYKIIEKRQSVAFWCNPISGHATLYWYQQILGQGPKLLIQFQNNGVVDDSQLPKDRFSAERLKGVDSTLKIQPAKLEDSAVYLCASSLSIAGTEAFFGQGTRLTVV.

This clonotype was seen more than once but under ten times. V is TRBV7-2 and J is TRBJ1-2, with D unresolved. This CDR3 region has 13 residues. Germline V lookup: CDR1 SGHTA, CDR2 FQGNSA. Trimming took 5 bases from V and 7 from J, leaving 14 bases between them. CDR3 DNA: TGTGCCAGCAGCAACCCCAGGACGGGTGGCTACACCTTC. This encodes CASSNPRTGGYTF.

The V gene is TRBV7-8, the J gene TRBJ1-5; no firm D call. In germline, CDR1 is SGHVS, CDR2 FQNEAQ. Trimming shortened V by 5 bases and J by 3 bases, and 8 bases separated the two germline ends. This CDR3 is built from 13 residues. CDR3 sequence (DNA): TGTGCCAGCAGCCATCTATCCAATCAGCCCCAGCATTTT. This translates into CASSHLSNQPQHF. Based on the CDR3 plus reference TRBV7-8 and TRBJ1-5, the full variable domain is GAGVSQSPRYKVAKRGQDVALRCDPISGHVSLFWYQQALGQGPEFLTYFQNEAQLDKSGLPSDRFFAERPEGSVSTLKIQRTQQEDSAVYLCASSHLSNQPQHFGDGTRLSIL.

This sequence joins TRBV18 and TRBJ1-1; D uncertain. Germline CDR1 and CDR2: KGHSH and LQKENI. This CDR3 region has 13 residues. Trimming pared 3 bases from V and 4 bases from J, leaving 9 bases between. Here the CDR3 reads CASSPGMGTEAFF. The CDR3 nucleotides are TGTGCCAGCTCACCGGGGATGGGCACTGAAGCTTTCTTT.

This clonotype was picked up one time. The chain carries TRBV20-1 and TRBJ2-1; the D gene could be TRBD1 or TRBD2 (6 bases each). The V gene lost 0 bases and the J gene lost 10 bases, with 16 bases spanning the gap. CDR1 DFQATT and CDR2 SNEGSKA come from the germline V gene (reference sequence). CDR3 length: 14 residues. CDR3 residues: CSAREGGRGYEQFF. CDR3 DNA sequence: TGCAGTGCTAGAGAGGGGGGCCGTGGATACGAGCAGTTCTTC.

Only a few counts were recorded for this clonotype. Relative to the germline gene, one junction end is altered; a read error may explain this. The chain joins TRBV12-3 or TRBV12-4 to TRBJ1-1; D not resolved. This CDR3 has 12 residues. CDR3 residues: CASSLMVTEAFF. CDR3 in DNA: TGTGCCAGCAGTTTAATGGTCACTGAAGCCTTCTTT.

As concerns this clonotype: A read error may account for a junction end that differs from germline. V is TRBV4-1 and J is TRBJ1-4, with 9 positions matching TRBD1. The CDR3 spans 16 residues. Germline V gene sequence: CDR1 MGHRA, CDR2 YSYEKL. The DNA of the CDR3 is TGCGCCAGCAGCCAACATGGACAGGGGTTTAATGAAAGACTGTTTTTT. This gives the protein CASSQHGQGFNERLFF.

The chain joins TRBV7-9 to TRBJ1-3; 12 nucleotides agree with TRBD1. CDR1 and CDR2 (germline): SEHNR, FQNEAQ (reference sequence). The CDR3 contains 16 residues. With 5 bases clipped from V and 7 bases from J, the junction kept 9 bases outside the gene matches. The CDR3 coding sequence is TGTGCCAGCAGCCCAGGATCCGGGACAGGGGGCAACACCATATATTTT. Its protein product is CASSPGSGTGGNTIYF.

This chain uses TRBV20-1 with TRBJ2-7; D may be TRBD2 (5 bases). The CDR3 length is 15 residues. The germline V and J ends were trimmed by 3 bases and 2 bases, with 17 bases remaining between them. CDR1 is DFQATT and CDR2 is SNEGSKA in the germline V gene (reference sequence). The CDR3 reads CSASSEDSPPYEQYF. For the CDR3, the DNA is TGCAGTGCTAGTTCGGAGGACTCACCACCCTACGAGCAGTACTTC.

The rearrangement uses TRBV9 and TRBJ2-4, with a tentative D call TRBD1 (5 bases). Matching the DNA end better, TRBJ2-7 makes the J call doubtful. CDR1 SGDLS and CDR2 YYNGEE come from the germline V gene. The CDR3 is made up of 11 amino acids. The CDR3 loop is CASSAGIEQYF. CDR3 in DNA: TGTGCCAGCAGCGCAGGGATCGAGCAGTACTTC.

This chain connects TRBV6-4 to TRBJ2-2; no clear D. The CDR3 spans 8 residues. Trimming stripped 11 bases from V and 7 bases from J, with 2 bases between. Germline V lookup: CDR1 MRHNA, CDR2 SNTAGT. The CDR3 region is CAGGELFF. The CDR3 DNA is TGTGCCGGCGGGGAGCTGTTTTTT.

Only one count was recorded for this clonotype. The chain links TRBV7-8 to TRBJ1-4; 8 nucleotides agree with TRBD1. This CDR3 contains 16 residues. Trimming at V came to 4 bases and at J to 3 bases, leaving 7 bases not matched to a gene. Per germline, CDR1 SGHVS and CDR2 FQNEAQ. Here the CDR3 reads CASSYLRGPANEKLFF. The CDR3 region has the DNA TGTGCCAGCAGCTATCTCAGGGGGCCGGCTAATGAAAAACTGTTTTTT.

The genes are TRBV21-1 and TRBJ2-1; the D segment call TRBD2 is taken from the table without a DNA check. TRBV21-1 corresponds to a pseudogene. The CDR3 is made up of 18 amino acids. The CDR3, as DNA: TGTGCCAGCAGCAAAAGGGGTCTAGGGGTAAAATCCTACAATGAGCAGTTCTTC. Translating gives CASSKRGLGVKSYNEQFF.